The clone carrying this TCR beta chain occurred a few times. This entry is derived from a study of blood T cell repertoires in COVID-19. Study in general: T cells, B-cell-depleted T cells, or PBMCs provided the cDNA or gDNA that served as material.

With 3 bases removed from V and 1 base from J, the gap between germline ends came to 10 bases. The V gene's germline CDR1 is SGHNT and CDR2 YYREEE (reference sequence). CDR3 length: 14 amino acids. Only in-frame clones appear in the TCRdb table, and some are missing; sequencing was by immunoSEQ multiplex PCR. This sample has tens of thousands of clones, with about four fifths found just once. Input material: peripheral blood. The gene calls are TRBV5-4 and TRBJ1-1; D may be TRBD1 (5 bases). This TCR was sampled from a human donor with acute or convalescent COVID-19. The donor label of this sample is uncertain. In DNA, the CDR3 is TGTGCCAGCAGCTCCATGGGGCCGAACACTGAAGCTTTCTTT. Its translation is CASSSMGPNTEAFF.